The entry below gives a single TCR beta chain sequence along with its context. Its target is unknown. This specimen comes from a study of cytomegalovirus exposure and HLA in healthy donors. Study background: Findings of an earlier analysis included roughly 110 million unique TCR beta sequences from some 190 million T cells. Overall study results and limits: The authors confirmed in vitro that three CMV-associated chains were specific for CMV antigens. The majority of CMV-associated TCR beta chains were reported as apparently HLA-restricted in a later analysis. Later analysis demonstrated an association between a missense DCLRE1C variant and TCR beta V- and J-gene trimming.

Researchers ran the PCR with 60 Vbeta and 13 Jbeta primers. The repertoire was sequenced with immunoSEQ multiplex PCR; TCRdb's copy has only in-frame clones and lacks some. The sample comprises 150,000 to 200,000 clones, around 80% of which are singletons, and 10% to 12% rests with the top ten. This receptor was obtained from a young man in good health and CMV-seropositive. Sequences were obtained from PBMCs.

CDR3 in amino acids: CASSIGVSGSKDEQYF. The CDR3 DNA is TGTGCCAGTAGTATTGGGGTATCAGGGTCGAAGGACGAGCAGTACTTC. The chain recombines TRBV19 with TRBJ2-7, with D perhaps matching TRBD1 (5 bases). This CDR3 comprises 16 residues. V lost 3 bases and J lost 5, with 20 bases in between. CDR1 LNHDA and CDR2 SQIVND come from the germline V gene (reference sequence).